These 17 T cell receptor beta chains originate from one sample sequenced in a study of T cell responses to AZD1222 COVID-19 vaccine. The data were produced by immunoSEQ multiplex PCR, yet TCRdb's version contains in-frame clones alone and is incomplete. The table includes 150,000 or so clones, approximately 89% detected once. The sample was peripheral blood, taken on day 0 of MenACWY control vaccination. These receptors all come from an adult in good health.

The chain recombines TRBV5-4 with TRBJ1-6, with TRBD1 identical over 8 bases. The V gene's germline CDR1 is SGHNT and CDR2 YYREEE (reference sequence). The CDR3 loop spans 16 amino acids. The V and J ends lost 2 bases and 10 bases, in that order; junction bases with no gene match: 11. The chain's CDR3 is CASSFGQGSRESPLHF. The CDR3 DNA sequence: TGTGCCAGCAGCTTCGGACAGGGTTCACGCGAATCACCCCTCCACTTT.

V and J are TRBV28 and TRBJ1-1, with a tentative D call TRBD1 (6 bases). CDR1 and CDR2 (germline): MDHEN, SYDVKM. The CDR3 has 15 amino acids. Deletions cut 8 bases from V and 4 bases from J, with 20 bases between. CDR3 residues: CASRALGGATTEAFF. The CDR3 coding sequence is TGTGCCAGCCGGGCACTAGGGGGGGCGACCACTGAAGCTTTCTTT. The entire variable domain, with the rest obtained from reference TRBV28 and TRBJ1-1, is as follows: DVKVTQSSRYLVKRTGEKVFLECVQDMDHENMFWYRQDPGLGLRLIYFSYDVKMKEKGDIPEGYSVSREKKERFSLILESASTNQTSMYLCASRALGGATTEAFFGQGTRLTVV.

The genes are TRBV12-3 or TRBV12-4 and TRBJ1-5; possible D gene TRBD1, 6 bases. V lost 6 bases and J lost 4, with 10 bases in between. The CDR3 loop spans 13 amino acids. The CDR3 sequence is CASRQGWNQPQHF. The CDR3 DNA reads as TGTGCCAGCAGGCAGGGGTGGAATCAGCCCCAGCATTTT.

The chain employs TRBV5-1 and TRBJ2-5; D gene uncertain. Trimming cost V 5 bases and J 2 bases, with 13 bases left between them. CDR3 length equals 14 residues. Germline CDR1 reads SGHRS; CDR2 reads YFSETQ. CDR3 protein: CASREGSFQETQYF. CDR3 nucleotide sequence: TGCGCCAGCAGGGAAGGCAGTTTTCAAGAGACCCAGTACTTC.

This CDR3 reads CASSLSRTGELFF. The CDR3 region has the DNA TGTGCCAGCAGCTTATCACGTACCGGGGAGCTGTTTTTT. The V gene is TRBV7-2, the J gene TRBJ2-2; D is uncertain. The germline V gene has CDR1 SGHTA and CDR2 FQGNSA. The V and J ends lost 2 bases and 5 bases respectively, with 6 bases between them. The CDR3 is made up of 13 amino acids.

The rearrangement links TRBV30 to TRBJ2-7, with a weak D call TRBD2 (5 bases). Trimming removed 7 bases at V and 7 bases at J, with 20 bases between. CDR1 and CDR2 from the germline V gene are GTSNPN and SVGIG (reference sequence). The CDR3 loop spans 13 amino acids. DNA for the CDR3: TGTGCCTCGTCTTCCCGCCCGCCGGGGGAGCAGTACTTC. It translates to CASSSRPPGEQYF.

The count of this clone is one. This rearrangement joins TRBV7-9 to TRBJ2-6; D is possibly TRBD2 (5 bases). The CDR3 length is 14 residues. Germline V lookup: CDR1 SEHNR, CDR2 FQNEAQ (reference sequence). Between the trimmed V and J ends, which lost 5 bases and 13 bases, there was a span of 18 bases. CDR3 amino acids: CASSELGGSEVLTF. The CDR3 coding sequence is TGTGCCAGCAGCGAACTAGGAGGATCCGAAGTCCTGACTTTC.

V and J are TRBV7-3 and TRBJ2-1, with D perhaps assigned TRBD1 or TRBD2 (5 bases each). The CDR3 length is 12 residues. Trimming took 5 bases from V and 12 from J, leaving 14 bases between them. Germline V lookup: CDR1 SGHTA, CDR2 FQGTGA. CDR3 sequence reads: CASSPTGTLQFF. The DNA for the CDR3 is TGTGCCAGCAGCCCCACCGGGACCTTGCAGTTCTTC.

This rearrangement joins TRBV28 to TRBJ1-6; TRBD1 agrees at 12 bases. The CDR3 loop spans 16 amino acids. V shed 7 bases, J shed 6 bases, and the junction held 7 bases outside the gene matches. The V gene's germline CDR1 is MDHEN and CDR2 SYDVKM. This chain's CDR3 is CASNGDRGLGNSPLHF. The DNA of the CDR3 is TGTGCCAGCAATGGGGACAGGGGGCTTGGTAATTCACCCCTCCACTTT.

The rearrangement joins TRBV13 to TRBJ2-4, with D possibly called TRBD1 or TRBD2 (6 bases each). Trimming stripped 5 bases from V and 4 bases from J, with 24 bases between. The CDR3 loop spans 18 amino acids. From germline, CDR1 is PRHDT and CDR2 FYEKMQ (reference sequence). The CDR3 spells CASSPPGAGFTVKNIQYF. CDR3 nucleotides: TGTGCCAGCAGCCCACCGGGGGCAGGGTTCACAGTAAAAAACATTCAGTACTTC.

V is TRBV20-1 and J is TRBJ1-6, with a possible D match to TRBD1 (5 bases). V was pared by 3 bases and J by 9 bases, with 15 bases between. Germline loops: CDR1 DFQATT, CDR2 SNEGSKA (reference sequence). The CDR3 contains 14 residues. CDR3 in amino acids: CSASVLGGSSPLHF. CDR3 coding DNA: TGCAGTGCTAGTGTTCTGGGGGGAAGTTCACCCCTCCACTTT.

The rearrangement joins TRBV27 to TRBJ1-1, with D possibly matching TRBD1 (6 bases). V was shortened by 6 bases and J by 2 bases, with 13 bases between the two germline ends. Germline CDR1 reads MNHEY; CDR2 reads SMNVEV (reference sequence). This CDR3 has 14 amino acids. The CDR3 region is CASSPGTLNTEAFF. The CDR3 coding sequence is TGTGCCAGCAGCCCGGGGACACTTAACACTGAAGCTTTCTTT.

The chain recombines TRBV4-3 with TRBJ2-1; D might be TRBD1 (6 bases). The CDR3 loop spans 11 amino acids. V lost 1 base, J lost 16 bases, and 11 bases lay in between. In germline, CDR1 is LGHNA, CDR2 YSLEER. The DNA for the CDR3 is TGCGCCAGCAGCCAAGCCAGGGGTGCTTTCTTC. This gives the protein CASSQARGAFF.

The V call is TRBV9, the J call TRBJ2-3; D uncertain. The CDR3 sequence is 11 residues long. V was clipped by 4 bases and J by 5 bases, with 5 bases between them. Per the germline V gene, CDR1 is SGDLS and CDR2 is YYNGEE. The CDR3 coding sequence is TGTGCCAGCAGCCTGGGAGATACGCAGTATTTT. It is translated as CASSLGDTQYF.

This chain connects TRBV5-6 to TRBJ2-4; D perhaps matches TRBD2 (6 bases). The germline V gene has CDR1 SGHDT and CDR2 YYEEEE. Trimming shortened V by 2 bases and J by 0 bases, and 9 bases separated the two germline ends. This CDR3 has 15 amino acids. CDR3 protein: CASSLRGLAKNIQYF. CDR3 nucleotide sequence: TGTGCCAGCAGCTTAAGGGGACTAGCCAAAAACATTCAGTACTTC.

This chain links TRBV7-6 with TRBJ2-3; D ambiguous. The CDR3 extends over 12 amino acids. Germline CDR1 reads SGHVS; CDR2 reads FNYEAQ. The V end lost 1 base, the J end lost 4 bases, and 3 bases lay between the germline ends. The DNA for the CDR3 is TGTGCCAGCAGCTTAGTCCCAGATACGCAGTATTTT. Protein sequence: CASSLVPDTQYF.

The chain recombines TRBV7-2 with TRBJ1-5, with D tentatively TRBD1 (5 bases). This CDR3 is built from 16 residues. CDR1 and CDR2 from the germline V gene are SGHTA and FQGNSA. The V and J ends lost 2 bases and 4 bases respectively, with 15 bases between them. CDR3 sequence: CASSLNSGAINQPQHF. DNA of the CDR3: TGTGCCAGCAGCTTAAACTCCGGGGCAATAAATCAGCCCCAGCATTTT.